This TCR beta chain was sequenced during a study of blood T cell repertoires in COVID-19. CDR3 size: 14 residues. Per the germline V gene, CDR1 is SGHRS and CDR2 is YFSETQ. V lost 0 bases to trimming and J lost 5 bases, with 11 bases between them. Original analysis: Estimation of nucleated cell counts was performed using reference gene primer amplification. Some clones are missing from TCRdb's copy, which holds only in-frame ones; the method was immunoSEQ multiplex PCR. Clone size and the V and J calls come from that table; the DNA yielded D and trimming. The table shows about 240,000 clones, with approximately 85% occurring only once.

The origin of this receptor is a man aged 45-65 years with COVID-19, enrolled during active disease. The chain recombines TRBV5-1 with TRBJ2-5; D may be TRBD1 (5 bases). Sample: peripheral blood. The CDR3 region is CASSLARQGETQYF. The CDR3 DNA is TGCGCCAGCAGCTTGGCCCGTCAGGGTGAGACCCAGTACTTC.